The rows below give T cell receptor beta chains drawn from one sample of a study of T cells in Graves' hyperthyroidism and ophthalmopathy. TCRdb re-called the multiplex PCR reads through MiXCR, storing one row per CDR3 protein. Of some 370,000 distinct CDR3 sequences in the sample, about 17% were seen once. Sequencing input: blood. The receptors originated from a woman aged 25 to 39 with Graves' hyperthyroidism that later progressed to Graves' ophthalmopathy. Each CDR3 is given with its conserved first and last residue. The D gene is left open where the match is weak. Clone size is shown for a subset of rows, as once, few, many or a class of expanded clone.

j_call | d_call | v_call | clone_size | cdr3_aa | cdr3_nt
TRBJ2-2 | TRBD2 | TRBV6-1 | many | CASSPSGGPVTGELFF | TGTGCCAGCAGCCCTAGCGGGGGGCCGGTAACCGGGGAGCTGTTTTTT
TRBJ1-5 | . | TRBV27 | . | CASSLSHPGAQPQHF | TGTGCCAGCAGTTTATCCCATCCAGGGGCTCAGCCCCAGCATTTT
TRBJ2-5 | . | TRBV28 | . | CASSFVADQETQYF | TGTGCCAGCAGTTTCGTCGCCGACCAAGAGACCCAGTACTTC
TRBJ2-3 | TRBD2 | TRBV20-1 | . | CSAGLAREGGGYTDTQYF | TGCAGTGCTGGGCTTGCGCGGGAGGGGGGGGGCTACACAGATACGCAGTATTTT
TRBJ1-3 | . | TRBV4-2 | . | CASSHLTGNGNTIYF | TGTGCCAGCAGCCACCTCACAGGGAATGGAAACACCATATATTTT
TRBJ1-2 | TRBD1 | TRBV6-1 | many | CASSWTGGKGVYGYTF | TGTGCCAGCAGTTGGACAGGGGGCAAGGGCGTTTATGGCTACACCTTC
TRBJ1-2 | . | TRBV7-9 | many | CASSLVDLIGGYTF | TGTGCCAGCAGCTTAGTAGACCTCATCGGGGGCTACACCTTC
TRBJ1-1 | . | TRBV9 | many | CASSVVNTEAFF | TGTGCCAGCAGCGTAGTAAACACTGAAGCTTTCTTT
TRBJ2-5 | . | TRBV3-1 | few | CASSPDVLGEVVETQYF | TGTGCCAGCAGCCCCGACGTCTTAGGGGAGGTCGTTGAGACCCAGTACTTC
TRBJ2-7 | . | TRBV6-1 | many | CASRDLGTYEQYF | TGTGCCAGCAGGGACCTCGGCACCTACGAGCAGTACTTC
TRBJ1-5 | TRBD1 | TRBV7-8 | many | CASSPTGVRQPQHF | TGTGCCAGCAGCCCTACAGGGGTACGGCAGCCCCAGCATTTT
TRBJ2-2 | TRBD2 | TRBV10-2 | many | CASSELAGGRSDTGELFF | TGCGCCAGCAGTGAACTAGCGGGGGGGCGTTCGGACACCGGGGAGCTGTTTTTT
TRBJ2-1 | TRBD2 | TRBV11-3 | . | CANSPISGSDEQFF | TGTGCCAACAGCCCAATTAGCGGGAGCGATGAGCAGTTCTTC
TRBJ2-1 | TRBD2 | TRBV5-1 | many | CASSFGSGTHNEQFF | TGCGCCAGCAGCTTTGGTAGCGGGACGCATAATGAGCAGTTCTTC
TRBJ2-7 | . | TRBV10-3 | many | CAISGVGGGSLGEQYF | TGTGCCATCAGTGGGGTGGGTGGGGGGAGTCTCGGTGAGCAGTACTTC
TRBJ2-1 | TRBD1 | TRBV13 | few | CASSLRQGPLDEQFF | TGTGCCAGCAGCCTAAGACAGGGGCCTTTGGATGAGCAGTTCTTC
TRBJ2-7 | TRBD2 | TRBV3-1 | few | CASSFRTSGRRYEQYF | TGTGCCAGCAGCTTCCGGACTAGCGGGAGAAGGTACGAGCAGTACTTC
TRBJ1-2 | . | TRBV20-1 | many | CSASGAYEGYGYTF | TGCAGTGCTAGTGGGGCTTACGAGGGATATGGCTACACCTTC
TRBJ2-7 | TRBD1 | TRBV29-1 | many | CSVFDRETYEQYF | TGCAGCGTCTTCGACAGGGAAACCTACGAGCAGTACTTC
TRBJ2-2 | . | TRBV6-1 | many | CASSDTLRRFTGELFF | TGTGCCAGCAGTGATACCCTCCGCAGGTTCACCGGGGAGCTGTTTTTT
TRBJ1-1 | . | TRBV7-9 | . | CASHRKGPNTEAFF | TGTGCCAGCCACCGGAAGGGGCCGAACACTGAAGCTTTCTTT
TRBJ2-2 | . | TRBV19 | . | CASSMNGFGQTPTGELFF | TGTGCCAGTAGTATGAATGGGTTCGGGCAGACCCCCACCGGGGAGCTGTTTTTT
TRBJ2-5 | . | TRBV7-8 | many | CASRRASDIGETQYF | TGTGCCAGCAGACGGGCCTCGGACATCGGAGAGACCCAGTACTTC
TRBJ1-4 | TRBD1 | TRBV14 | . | CASSQPGTAFLGEKLFF | TGTGCCAGCAGCCAACCCGGGACAGCCTTCTTGGGGGAAAAACTGTTTTTT
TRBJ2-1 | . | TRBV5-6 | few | CASSFVGNDEQFF | TGTGCCAGCAGCTTCGTGGGGAACGATGAGCAGTTCTTC
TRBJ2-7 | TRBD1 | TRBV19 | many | CASMGTGGRNEQYF | TGTGCCAGTATGGGGACAGGGGGCCGTAACGAGCAGTACTTC
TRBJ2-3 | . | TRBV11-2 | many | CASGIGGPRDTQYF | TGTGCCAGCGGGATTGGGGGGCCACGGGATACGCAGTATTTT
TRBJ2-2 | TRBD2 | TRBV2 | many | CASEQTSGGAQAGELFF | TGTGCCAGCGAGCAGACTAGCGGGGGGGCCCAAGCCGGGGAGCTGTTTTTT